The table lists the clone carrying this TCR beta chain with a few counts. This specimen comes from a study of regulatory T cells in long-lasting Graves disease. Turning to the study itself: For under 3 months, newly diagnosed Graves' patients had been taking antithyroid drugs.

Time point specified: newly diagnosed GD, antithyroid drugs for less than 3 months. PBMC-derived RNA was used for the TCR library. The TCR beta library used iRepertoire HTBI primers with Arm-PCR amplification of CDR3. TCRdb recomputed calls from the multiplex PCR reads with MiXCR, one row per CDR3 protein. This table has hundreds of thousands of distinct CDR3 sequences, around a sixth appearing once. The CDR3 sequence is 14 residues long. CDR1 MGHRA and CDR2 YSYEKL come from the germline V gene. Germline trimming cut 3 bases from V and 6 bases from J; bases unmatched to any gene: 6. V usage is TRBV4-1 and J usage is TRBJ2-7, with 9 bases lining up with TRBD2. This sample comprised peripheral blood mononuclear cells (PBMCs), obtained at new diagnosis, from a patient treated with antithyroid drugs. This TCR was recovered from a female donor with Graves disease. Here the CDR3 DNA reads TGCGCCAGCAGCCACCTAGCGGGAAGGGTCGAGCAGTACTTC. Its protein product is CASSHLAGRVEQYF.